This T cell receptor beta chain was documented in a study of blood T cell repertoires in COVID-19. The wider study: COVID-19 samples, acute and convalescent, were from the United States, Italy and Spain.

The J segment lost 10 bases and the V segment lost 1 base, leaving 9 bases of the junction unmatched. CDR1 and CDR2 from the germline V gene are LGHNA and YSLEER. This CDR3 comprises 14 residues. In the original workflow: Estimation of nucleated cell counts was performed using reference gene primer amplification. Sequencing used immunoSEQ multiplex PCR; TCRdb keeps in-frame clones, though not all of them. V and J calls and clone size come straight from that table; D and trimming were deduced from the DNA. The sample includes around 250,000 clones, around 90% seen only once; the top ten take 0.65% to 0.8%.

The source of this sequence is a human donor in a cohort sampled during active COVID-19. The sequenced sample was peripheral blood. The chain links TRBV4-3 to TRBJ1-2, with TRBD1 identical over 7 bases. The CDR3 DNA sequence: TGCGCCAGCAGCCAAGTTTGGACAGGAATGTCCTACACCTTC. Its translation: CASSQVWTGMSYTF.